The rows below give T cell receptor beta chains drawn from one sample of a study of vaccination effects on CD4 cells after COVID-19. These TCRs are of unknown antigen specificity. The repertoire was sequenced with immunoSEQ multiplex PCR; TCRdb's copy has only in-frame clones and lacks some. The data show 45,000 to 75,000 clones, 60% to 85% seen once. Sequenced material: CD4+ T cells from PBMCs cultured without peptide, taken before COVID-19 vaccination. Receptors originate from a human donor who received a COVID-19 vaccine. CDR3s include the opening cysteine and the closing phenylalanine or tryptophan. Fields, in order: clone size, CDR3 length, J gene, V gene, D gene, CDR3 DNA, CDR3 protein. The D gene is left open where the match is weak. Some rows mark clone size as missing; the rest say once, few, many or name a class of expanded clone.

-	15	TRBJ2-1	TRBV19	TRBD2	TGTGCCAGTAGTATCGCGGGGGAAGTACTAAATGAGCAGTTCTTC	CASSIAGEVLNEQFF
once	13	TRBJ2-1	TRBV10-2	TRBD1	TGCGCCAGCAGTCGGGACAGGGTTGATGAGCAGTTCTTC	CASSRDRVDEQFF
-	16	TRBJ2-1	TRBV4-1	TRBD2	TGCGCCAGCAGTTACACTGGCGGGGGAGTTTACAATGAGCAGTTCTTC	CASSYTGGGVYNEQFF
-	14	TRBJ1-1	TRBV5-1	TRBD1	TGCGCCAGCACCTCAGGGGGCGTGAACACTGAAGCTTTCTTT	CASTSGGVNTEAFF
-	16	TRBJ2-4	TRBV19	TRBD1	TGTGCCAGTAGTATTCAGGGGGCGATCGCCAAAAACATTCAGTACTTC	CASSIQGAIAKNIQYF
-	12	TRBJ2-1	TRBV5-1	-	TGCGCCAGCAGCTTGGAAGGACATGAGCAGTTCTTC	CASSLEGHEQFF
-	16	TRBJ1-6	TRBV6-5	-	TGTGCCAGCAGTTACTCTCCGGCGGACTTGAATTCACCCCTCCACTTT	CASSYSPADLNSPLHF
-	14	TRBJ2-2	TRBV7-8	-	TGTGCCAGCAGCTTAGACAGGGACACCGGGGAGCTGTTTTTT	CASSLDRDTGELFF
-	15	TRBJ1-5	TRBV6-6	-	TGTGCCAGCAGTTACTCGAGTGGGGGAAATCAGCCCCAGCATTTT	CASSYSSGGNQPQHF
once	14	TRBJ2-1	TRBV7-9	TRBD2	TGTGCCAGCAGCCCTGGACTAGCTGCCAATGAGCAGTTCTTC	CASSPGLAANEQFF
-	15	TRBJ2-1	TRBV19	-	TGTGCCAGTGGAAGGGGGGCGGGCTCCTACAATGAGCAGTTCTTC	CASGRGAGSYNEQFF
-	16	TRBJ2-3	TRBV7-2	TRBD2	TGTGCCAGCAGCTTTCAGGGACTAGGAGCCACAGATACGCAGTATTTT	CASSFQGLGATDTQYF
-	14	TRBJ2-3	TRBV3-1/TRBV3-2	-	TGTGCCAGCAGCGGAACGGGGGGCCTGGATACGCAGTATTTT	CASSGTGGLDTQYF
once	15	TRBJ2-5	TRBV5-1	TRBD1	TGCGCCAGCAGCAAACCGGGACAGGACCAAGAGACCCAGTACTTC	CASSKPGQDQETQYF
once	15	TRBJ2-1	TRBV11-2	TRBD2	TGTGCCAGCAGCTTAGATAGCGGGGGGAGTAATGAGCAGTTCTTC	CASSLDSGGSNEQFF
-	17	TRBJ1-1	TRBV19	-	TGTGCCAGTAGTATCCTTGCCGGGGGGATAGCCAACACTGAAGCTTTCTTT	CASSILAGGIANTEAFF
-	16	TRBJ2-4	TRBV5-1	-	TGCGCCAGCAGCTTGGGGGGGCCCCTAGCCAAAAACATTCAGTACTTC	CASSLGGPLAKNIQYF
few	16	TRBJ2-1	TRBV10-1	TRBD1	TGCGCCAGCAGTGACCCGGGACAGGGCGGGAACAATGAGCAGTTCTTC	CASSDPGQGGNNEQFF
-	13	TRBJ2-5	TRBV4-2	-	TGTGCCAGCAGCCAGGACACACAAGAGACCCAGTACTTC	CASSQDTQETQYF
-	14	TRBJ1-1	TRBV9	-	TGTGCCAGCAGCCGGCGGGGAGAAACCACTGAAGCTTTCTTT	CASSRRGETTEAFF
-	15	TRBJ2-3	TRBV19	-	TGTGCCAGTAGTGCCGGCCGCCCGAGCACAGATACGCAGTATTTT	CASSAGRPSTDTQYF